The present T cell receptor beta chain was sequenced within a study of blood T cell repertoires in COVID-19. The ends were cut back, 2 bases at V and 3 bases at J, with 8 bases in the middle. The CDR3 runs to 14 residues. Per germline, CDR1 MNHEY and CDR2 SVGEGT. This clone was recorded once. The table came from immunoSEQ multiplex PCR; TCRdb's copy has only in-frame clones and leaves some out. The profile shows hundreds of thousands of clones, 90% to 95% of them singletons. The material sequenced was peripheral blood. The TCR was taken from a woman aged 18-35 years who had recovered from COVID-19. J is TRBJ2-1 and V is TRBV6-2 or TRBV6-3; perhaps TRBD2 as D (6 bases). CDR3 residues: CASSYRLGYNEQFF. The CDR3 DNA is TGTGCCAGCAGTTACCGACTAGGCTACAATGAGCAGTTCTTC.